The rows below give T cell receptor beta chains drawn from one sample of a study of OX40 agonist ivuxolimab in advanced cancers. The protocol was immunoSEQ multiplex PCR, while the TCRdb copy is restricted to in-frame clones and leaves out a portion. The profile shows roughly 70,000 clones, approximately 82% of them singletons. This specimen was CD4+ or CD8+ T cells sorted from blood, taken in a trial of the OX40 agonist ivuxolimab. Receptors were obtained from an adult with an advanced solid tumor such as melanoma, head and neck, liver or kidney cancer. Both conserved end residues are part of each CDR3. The order of the fields is clone size, J gene, D gene, V gene, CDR3 DNA, CDR3 protein. A D gene is named only where the DNA matches it firmly. Only part of the rows carry a size: once, few, many, or a class if the clone is expanded.

NA | TRBJ2-6 | NA | TRBV29-1 | TGCAGCGTTCGTGCCAGCATACAAAGTCGGGCCAACGTCCTGACTTTC | CSVRASIQSRANVLTF
NA | TRBJ1-5 | NA | TRBV28 | TGTGCCAGCAGTTTAAGACAGATTGACAATCAGCCCCAGCATTTT | CASSLRQIDNQPQHF
NA | TRBJ2-5 | NA | TRBV7-3 | TGTGCCAGCAGCCCGACAGGTTCCAGGGAGACCCAGTACTTC | CASSPTGSRETQYF
NA | TRBJ2-1 | NA | TRBV27 | TGTGCCAGCAGTCGACTAAGTGTCGGTGAGCAGTTCTTC | CASSRLSVGEQFF
NA | TRBJ2-7 | NA | TRBV4-2 | TGTGCCAGCAGCCCCGGGACGGGGGAGCAGTACTTC | CASSPGTGEQYF
NA | TRBJ2-5 | NA | TRBV11-3 | TGTGCCAGCAGCGTATACGGACAAGAGACCCAGTACTTC | CASSVYGQETQYF
few | TRBJ1-4 | NA | TRBV5-1 | TGCGCCAGCAGCTTGGCCCAGGTGGGGGAAAAACTGTTTTTT | CASSLAQVGEKLFF
few | TRBJ1-2 | NA | TRBV4-2 | TGTGCCAGCAGCCAAGATAGACTAAGCTATGGCTACACCTTC | CASSQDRLSYGYTF
NA | TRBJ1-4 | NA | TRBV20-1 | TGCAGTGCTAGAGTATACGAAAAACTGTTTTTT | CSARVYEKLFF
once | TRBJ2-5 | TRBD2 | TRBV28 | TGTGCCAGCAGTTTACTAGCGGAAGAGACCCAGTACTTC | CASSLLAEETQYF
NA | TRBJ2-7 | TRBD2 | TRBV2 | TGTGCCAGCAGTCCCTCCGGCCCGGGAGGGGGAGCCTACGAGCAGTACTTC | CASSPSGPGGGAYEQYF
NA | TRBJ1-6 | NA | TRBV7-8 | TGTGCCAGCAGCTTAGGAAGTACCAATTCACCCCTCCACTTT | CASSLGSTNSPLHF
NA | TRBJ2-7 | NA | TRBV2 | TGTGCCAGTGGCTTTGGGGGCCGCATAGGGTACGAGCAGTACTTC | CASGFGGRIGYEQYF
NA | TRBJ2-7 | TRBD2 | TRBV5-4 | TGTGCCAGCAGCTTCGCGGGGGGGGCCTACGAGCAGTACTTC | CASSFAGGAYEQYF
NA | TRBJ2-7 | NA | TRBV5-1 | TGCGCCAGCAGCTTGAGGAACGAGCAGTACTTC | CASSLRNEQYF
NA | TRBJ1-1 | TRBD1 | TRBV7-3 | TGTGCCAGCAGCCCTACAGGGGGTCAAGCTTTCTTT | CASSPTGGQAFF
NA | TRBJ2-5 | TRBD2 | TRBV14 | TGTGCCAGCAGCCAAGGCGGCTGGCGGACTAGTAGAGAGACCCAGTACTTC | CASSQGGWRTSRETQYF
NA | TRBJ1-2 | NA | TRBV5-1 | TGCGCCAGCAGCTTGGGCGATGGCAATGGCTACACCTTC | CASSLGDGNGYTF
NA | TRBJ1-3 | TRBD1 | TRBV7-2 | TGTGCCAGCAGCTTAGATGGGACAGGGACTGGAAACACCATATATTTT | CASSLDGTGTGNTIYF
NA | TRBJ2-7 | NA | TRBV7-9 | TGTGCCAGCAGCATGGGTTTACCCGGGAGTGTGTACGAGCAGTACTTC | CASSMGLPGSVYEQYF
few | TRBJ1-2 | TRBD1 | TRBV6-1 | TGTGCCAGCAGGCCCGGGACAGACTATGGCTACACCTTC | CASRPGTDYGYTF
NA | TRBJ2-1 | TRBD1 | TRBV18 | TGTGCCAGCTCACCCTGGACAGGGGGCTCCTACAATGAGCAGTTCTTC | CASSPWTGGSYNEQFF
NA | TRBJ1-3 | NA | TRBV19 | TGTGCCAGTAGTATGTGGGGGGCCTCGGCTGGAAACACCATATATTTT | CASSMWGASAGNTIYF
NA | TRBJ1-5 | NA | TRBV19 | TGTGCCAGTAGTATAGAAGGGTTCGGAAGCGGTCAGCCCCAGCATTTT | CASSIEGFGSGQPQHF
NA | TRBJ2-3 | NA | TRBV4-1 | TGCGCCAGCAGCCAAGACCAAATAGGGGCGGGGAGCACAGATACGCAGTATTTT | CASSQDQIGAGSTDTQYF
NA | TRBJ2-7 | TRBD1 | TRBV7-2 | TGTGCCAGCGGGACAGGGTTGTCCTACGAGCAGTACTTC | CASGTGLSYEQYF
NA | TRBJ2-3 | NA | TRBV7-2 | TGTGCCAGCAGCAGTAGATCGGGCACAGATACGCAGTATTTT | CASSSRSGTDTQYF
few | TRBJ1-5 | TRBD1 | TRBV7-9 | TGTGCCAGCAGCTTGACAGGGGGCAATCAGCCCCAGCATTTT | CASSLTGGNQPQHF
NA | TRBJ1-2 | TRBD1 | TRBV28 | TGTGCCAGCGGGGGGGGACAGGGCGAGAACTATGGCTACACCTTC | CASGGGQGENYGYTF
NA | TRBJ1-1 | NA | TRBV15 | TGTGCCACCAGCCCTCTCCAATCTTTAAGGTACACTGAAGCTTTCTTT | CATSPLQSLRYTEAFF
once | TRBJ2-5 | TRBD2 | TRBV19 | TGTGCCAGTTCCATAGCGGGATTAGAGACCCAGTACTTC | CASSIAGLETQYF
NA | TRBJ2-3 | NA | TRBV2 | TGTGCCAGCAGTGAATGGTACGCCGGGGATACGCAGTATTTT | CASSEWYAGDTQYF
NA | TRBJ2-3 | NA | TRBV5-1 | TGCGCCAGCAGCTTGGAGGGGACAGATACGCAGTATTTT | CASSLEGTDTQYF
NA | TRBJ1-1 | NA | TRBV7-9 | TGTGCCAGCAGCTTAAGTAGGGTGAACACTGAAGCTTTCTTT | CASSLSRVNTEAFF
NA | TRBJ2-3 | NA | TRBV12-5 | TGTGCTAGTGGTGCCTCGCTGAGCACAGATACGCAGTATTTT | CASGASLSTDTQYF
NA | TRBJ2-1 | NA | TRBV7-2 | TGTGCCAGCATACCAGACCACTCCTACAATGAGCAGTTCTTC | CASIPDHSYNEQFF
NA | TRBJ2-5 | TRBD1 | TRBV7-6 | TGTGCCAGCAGCTTAGGCCAGGGGGCCCAAGAGACCCAGTACTTC | CASSLGQGAQETQYF
NA | TRBJ2-5 | NA | TRBV18 | TGTGCCAGCTCACCAGGGACTCGTAAAGAGACCCAGTACTTC | CASSPGTRKETQYF
NA | TRBJ1-2 | TRBD1 | TRBV6-5 | TGTGCCAGCAGTTACCGACAGGGAACAATGTCGAATGGCTACACCTTC | CASSYRQGTMSNGYTF
NA | TRBJ1-6 | NA | TRBV28 | TGTGCCAGCAGACCAACGGGGAATTCACCCCTCCACTTT | CASRPTGNSPLHF
NA | TRBJ2-3 | TRBD1 | TRBV28 | TGTGCCACGGCCCGGGGCCAGGGGGCGCTGAGGGGGGCAGATACGCAGTATTTT | CATARGQGALRGADTQYF
NA | TRBJ2-7 | TRBD1 | TRBV7-2 | TGTGCCAGCAGCTTCGACAGGGTTTACGAGCAGTACTTC | CASSFDRVYEQYF
NA | TRBJ2-5 | NA | TRBV18 | TGTGCCAGCTCACCACAAGAGGGCCAAGAGACCCAGTACTTC | CASSPQEGQETQYF
NA | TRBJ2-3 | TRBD2 | TRBV9 | TGTGCCAGCAGCGTAGCTCCACTAGCGGGCACAGATACGCAGTATTTT | CASSVAPLAGTDTQYF
NA | TRBJ2-7 | NA | TRBV28 | TGTGCCAGCGCCTTAGGGCTTATTTACGAGCAGTACTTC | CASALGLIYEQYF
once | TRBJ1-3 | TRBD1 | TRBV28 | TGTGCCAGCAGTCCCGGGACAGGGTCAAGGAACACCATATATTTT | CASSPGTGSRNTIYF
NA | TRBJ2-5 | NA | TRBV7-9 | TGTGCCAGCAGCTTAGGGTTGGGGGTGAGTCCGGAGACCCAGTACTTC | CASSLGLGVSPETQYF
NA | TRBJ1-1 | NA | TRBV18 | TGTGCCAGCTCACCGGGTACAGGGATCATGAACACTGAAGCTTTCTTT | CASSPGTGIMNTEAFF
NA | TRBJ2-1 | TRBD2 | TRBV5-1 | TGCGCCAGCAGCTTGTCAGCGGGGGGAACCTACAATGAGCAGTTCTTC | CASSLSAGGTYNEQFF
NA | TRBJ1-5 | NA | TRBV28 | TGTGCCAGCAGTTTAGTCACAGGCTATCAGCCCCAGCATTTT | CASSLVTGYQPQHF
NA | TRBJ1-1 | NA | TRBV29-1 | TGCAGCGTCGTCCCCCCCGGGACCCGGAACACTGAAGCTTTCTTT | CSVVPPGTRNTEAFF